These 21 T cell receptor beta chains originate from one sample sequenced in a study of blood T cell repertoires in COVID-19. Using immunoSEQ multiplex PCR, the repertoire was profiled, and TCRdb retains in-frame clones only, with some absent. The table lists approximately 300,000 clones, roughly 88% of them singletons. The source material was peripheral blood. These receptors came from a woman aged 45-65 years with active or convalescent COVID-19.

The table lists this clone with a few counts. V usage is TRBV12-3 or TRBV12-4 and J usage is TRBJ2-7, with a tentative D call TRBD2 (5 bases). The V end was cut by 7 bases, the J end by 2 bases, with 12 bases between. CDR3 length: 13 amino acids. The CDR3 here is CASKGLNTYEQYF. In nucleotides, the CDR3 is TGTGCCAGCAAAGGACTGAACACCTACGAGCAGTACTTC.

The rearrangement joins TRBV15 to TRBJ1-1; the D is unclear. The V gene lost 1 base and the J gene lost 1 base, with 4 bases spanning the gap. The CDR3 contains 13 residues. Looked up from germline, CDR1 is LNHNV and CDR2 is YYDKDF (reference sequence). The CDR3 region has the DNA TGTGCCACCAGCAGAGTAGAGAACACTGAAGCTTTCTTT. This sequence encodes CATSRVENTEAFF.

The chain joins TRBV7-2 to TRBJ1-1; D is undetermined. The CDR3 covers 13 residues. Trimming stripped 3 bases from V and 6 bases from J, with 11 bases between. Germline values: CDR1 SGHTA, CDR2 FQGNSA. CDR3: CASSFYGSAEAFF. The DNA for the CDR3 is TGTGCCAGCAGCTTCTATGGGAGCGCTGAAGCTTTCTTT.

V and J are TRBV28 and TRBJ1-1; TRBD1 is a possible D gene (5 bases). The V gene lost 6 bases and the J gene lost 2 bases, with 10 bases spanning the gap. The CDR3 is 13 amino acids. The germline gives CDR1 MDHEN, CDR2 SYDVKM. CDR3 bases: TGTGCCAGCAGGCGACAGCGTAACACTGAAGCTTTCTTT. Its protein product is CASRRQRNTEAFF.

This clone came up once. V gene TRBV10-3 combines with J gene TRBJ2-7; D may be TRBD2 (6 bases). Germline V gene lookup returns CDR1 ENHRY and CDR2 SYGVKD. The CDR3 runs to 13 residues. V lost 10 bases to trimming and J lost 4 bases, with 17 bases between them. The CDR3 coding sequence is TGTGCCACCTCCGGGACGGGGACTTACGAGCAGTACTTC. Translated: CATSGTGTYEQYF.

This clone was seen just once. The chain links TRBV27 to TRBJ2-2; TRBD2 matches at 9 bases. The CDR3 totals 15 residues. Trimming cost V 6 bases and J 7 bases; bases outside gene matches: 9. Germline V CDR1 and CDR2: MNHEY, SMNVEV (reference sequence). The DNA of the CDR3 is TGTGCCAGCAGGAGTAGCGGGAGCGGGGGCGGGGAGCTGTTTTTT. Its translation is CASRSSGSGGGELFF.

The V call is TRBV30, the J call TRBJ2-7; 8 bases line up with TRBD2. V gave up 0 bases and J gave up 6 bases; unmatched junction bases: 10. Germline assignment: CDR1 GTSNPN and CDR2 SVGIG (reference sequence). There are 15 residues in the CDR3. In DNA form, the CDR3 reads TGTGCCTGGAGTGTAACTAGCGGTATCAGCCTCGAGCAGTACTTC. It yields the protein CAWSVTSGISLEQYF.

The J gene is TRBJ1-4, the V gene TRBV2; TRBD1 agrees at 7 bases. V lost 5 bases to trimming and J lost 5 bases; unmatched junction nucleotides: 5. The germline V gene encodes CDR1 SNHLY and CDR2 FYNNEI. The CDR3 runs to 14 residues. The CDR3 reads CASSKGTENEKLFF. Here the CDR3 DNA reads TGTGCCAGCAGTAAAGGGACAGAAAATGAAAAACTGTTTTTT.

The chain is built from TRBV2 and TRBJ2-1; 8 nucleotides agree with TRBD2. The V segment lost 3 bases and the J segment 8 bases; nucleotides outside the gene matches: 6. The CDR3 spans 14 residues. CDR1 and CDR2 from the germline V gene are SNHLY and FYNNEI. CDR3 in DNA: TGTGCCAGCAGTGATACCAGCGGGAGAGATGAGCAGTTCTTC. Encoded protein: CASSDTSGRDEQFF.

In nucleotides, the CDR3 is TGTGCCAGCGCACACAGGGAGAACACTGAAGCTTTCTTT. Translated: CASAHRENTEAFF. The chain uses TRBV27 and TRBJ1-1; tentative D call: TRBD1 (6 bases). The ends were cut back, 8 bases at V and 1 base at J, with 11 bases in the middle. The germline V gene encodes CDR1 MNHEY and CDR2 SMNVEV (reference sequence). The CDR3 totals 13 residues.

This sequence joins TRBV21-1 and TRBJ2-1; the D call TRBD2 from the table was never checked on the DNA. TRBV21-1 constitutes a pseudogene. This CDR3 comprises 15 residues. The CDR3 is CASSKRGGFEDEQFF. CDR3 DNA sequence: TGTGCCAGCAGCAAAAGGGGGGGTTTCGAAGATGAGCAGTTCTTC.

The rearrangement links TRBV20-1 to TRBJ2-1; 11 bases fit TRBD2. This CDR3 contains 14 residues. CDR1 is DFQATT, CDR2 SNEGSKA, per germline (reference sequence). Germline trimming cut 6 bases from V and 8 bases from J; bases unmatched to any gene: 9. The CDR3 region is CSASSGRARHEQFF. Here the CDR3 DNA reads TGCAGTGCAAGTAGCGGGAGGGCCCGCCATGAGCAGTTCTTC.

This clone has a single count. The V gene is TRBV27, the J gene TRBJ1-5; 12 bases fit TRBD1. Germline assignment: CDR1 MNHEY and CDR2 SMNVEV (reference sequence). The V segment lost 3 bases and the J segment 6 bases; nucleotides outside the gene matches: 6. This CDR3 has 16 amino acids. The CDR3: CASSLSGTGGRQPQHF. CDR3 nucleotides: TGTGCCAGCAGTTTGTCCGGGACAGGGGGCCGTCAGCCCCAGCATTTT.

J is TRBJ1-1 and V is TRBV4-3; D is perhaps TRBD1 (5 bases). Trimming shortened V by 4 bases and J by 11 bases, and 23 bases separated the two germline ends. Per the germline V gene, CDR1 is LGHNA and CDR2 is YSLEER. The CDR3 runs to 15 residues. The CDR3 reads CASSPKGFSNGGAFF. The CDR3 nucleotides are TGCGCCAGCAGCCCAAAGGGTTTCTCTAACGGGGGTGCTTTCTTT.

This rearrangement joins TRBV19 to TRBJ1-1; perhaps TRBD1 as D (6 bases). Germline loops: CDR1 LNHDA, CDR2 SQIVND (reference sequence). The V gene lost 1 base and the J gene lost 5 bases, with 11 bases spanning the gap. The CDR3 consists of 14 residues. Written as DNA, the CDR3 is TGTGCCAGTAGTATAGTCGGGGGGCGTACTGAAGCTTTCTTT. It translates to CASSIVGGRTEAFF. Filled out from reference TRBV19 and TRBJ1-1, the complete variable domain reads DGGITQSPKYLFRKEGQNVTLSCEQNLNHDAMYWYRQDPGQGLRLIYYSQIVNDFQKGDIAEGYSVSREKKESFPLTVTSAQKNPTAFYLCASSIVGGRTEAFFGQGTRLTVV.

This clone has only a few counts. This chain uses TRBV7-8 with TRBJ1-2; D is perhaps TRBD1 (6 bases). CDR3 size: 15 residues. V was pared by 2 bases and J by 7 bases, with 17 bases between. Germline-derived CDR1 and CDR2 are SGHVS and FQNEAQ. As DNA, the CDR3 is TGTGCCAGCAGCTTAACCTTGGGGGGGGGCTCTGGCTACACCTTC. Translation: CASSLTLGGGSGYTF.

V gene TRBV3-1 (or the pseudogene TRBV3-2) combines with J gene TRBJ2-7; 8 bases are shared with TRBD1. Germline V gene lookup returns CDR1 LGHDT and CDR2 YNNKEL (reference sequence). The ends lost 4 bases at V and 1 base at J; junction bases unmatched: 9. The length of the CDR3 is 16 residues. This CDR3 reads CASSLFRDRSSYEQYF. The CDR3 region has the DNA TGTGCCAGCAGCCTATTCCGGGACAGGAGTTCCTACGAGCAGTACTTC.

This chain links TRBV19 with TRBJ2-2; D ambiguous. Germline V gives CDR1 LNHDA, CDR2 SQIVND (reference sequence). V shed 3 bases and J shed 0 bases, with 11 bases lying between them. The CDR3 is made up of 16 amino acids. The CDR3 DNA is TGTGCCAGTAGTATTTCTAGGAATACGAACACCGGGGAGCTGTTTTTT. Encoded protein: CASSISRNTNTGELFF.

The V and J genes are TRBV5-6 and TRBJ2-7; 9 positions match TRBD1. This CDR3 comprises 14 residues. V dropped 2 bases and J dropped 4; count of bases not matched to a gene: 4. The germline gives CDR1 SGHDT, CDR2 YYEEEE. The chain's CDR3 is CASSFWDRAYEQYF. Here the CDR3 DNA reads TGTGCCAGCAGCTTCTGGGACAGGGCTTACGAGCAGTACTTC. The variable domain in full, completed from reference TRBV5-6 and TRBJ2-7, reads DAGVTQSPTHLIKTRGQQVTLRCSPKSGHDTVSWYQQALGQGPQFIFQYYEEEERQRGNFPDRFSGHQFPNYSSELNVNALLLGDSALYLCASSFWDRAYEQYFGPGTRLTVT.

The V and J genes are TRBV28 and TRBJ1-5; D might be TRBD1 (5 bases). Trimming removed 2 bases at V and 3 bases at J, with 11 bases between. Germline V gene data show CDR1 as MDHEN and CDR2 as SYDVKM. The CDR3 is 15 amino acids. CDR3 nucleotide sequence: TGTGCCAGCAGTTTAGCGGGGCGGAACAATCAGCCCCAGCATTTT. It codes for CASSLAGRNNQPQHF.

The chain joins TRBV3-1 (or the pseudogene TRBV3-2) to TRBJ1-6; TRBD1 matches at 7 bases. Germline trimming cut 3 bases from V and 7 bases from J; bases unmatched to any gene: 3. In germline, CDR1 is LGHDT, CDR2 YNNKEL (reference sequence). The CDR3 covers 14 residues. The CDR3 nucleotides are TGTGCCAGCAGCCATGGGACAGAGAATTCACCCCTCCACTTT. Amino acid sequence: CASSHGTENSPLHF.